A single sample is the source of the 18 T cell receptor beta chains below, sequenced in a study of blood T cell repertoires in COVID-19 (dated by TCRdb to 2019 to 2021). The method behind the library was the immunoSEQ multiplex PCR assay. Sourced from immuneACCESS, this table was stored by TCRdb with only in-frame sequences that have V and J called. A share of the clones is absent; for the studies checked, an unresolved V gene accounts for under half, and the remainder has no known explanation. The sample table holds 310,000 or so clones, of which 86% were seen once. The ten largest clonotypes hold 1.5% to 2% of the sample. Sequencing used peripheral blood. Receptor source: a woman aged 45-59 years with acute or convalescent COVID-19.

The CDR3, as DNA: TGCGCCAGCAGTCTCCAGGGTGCAACTAATGAAAAACTGTTTTTT. Translated: CASSLQGATNEKLFF. V gene TRBV10-2 combines with J gene TRBJ1-4; a possible D gene is TRBD1 (5 bases). The CDR3 runs to 15 residues. Trimming removed 5 bases from V and 0 bases from J, with 10 bases in between. CDR1 is WSHSY and CDR2 is SAAADI in the germline V gene.

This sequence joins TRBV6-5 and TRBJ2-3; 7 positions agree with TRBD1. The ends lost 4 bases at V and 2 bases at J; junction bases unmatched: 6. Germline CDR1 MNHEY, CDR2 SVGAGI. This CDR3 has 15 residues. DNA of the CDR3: TGTGCCAGCAGTTGGACAGGAGACCCCACAGATACGCAGTATTTT. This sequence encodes CASSWTGDPTDTQYF.

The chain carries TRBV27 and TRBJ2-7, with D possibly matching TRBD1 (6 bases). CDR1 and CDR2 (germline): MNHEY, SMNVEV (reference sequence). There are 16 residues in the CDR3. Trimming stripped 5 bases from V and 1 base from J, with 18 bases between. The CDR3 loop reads CASSHRDNLGSYEQYF. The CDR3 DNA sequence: TGTGCCAGCAGTCACCGGGACAACCTCGGATCCTACGAGCAGTACTTC.

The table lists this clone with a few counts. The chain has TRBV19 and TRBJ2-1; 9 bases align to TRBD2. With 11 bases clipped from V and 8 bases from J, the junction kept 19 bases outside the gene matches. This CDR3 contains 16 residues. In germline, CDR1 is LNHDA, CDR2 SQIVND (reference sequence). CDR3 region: CACRPTGLANWDEQFF. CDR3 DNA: TGTGCCTGCCGCCCGACGGGACTAGCAAATTGGGATGAGCAGTTCTTC.

The CDR3 sequence is CASTTRRGGNGDNSPLHF. Written as DNA, the CDR3 is TGCGCCAGCACCACTAGGAGGGGGGGAAACGGTGACAATTCACCCCTCCACTTT. V usage is TRBV10-1 and J usage is TRBJ1-6; maybe TRBD1 (6 bases). This CDR3 region has 18 residues. CDR1 and CDR2 (germline): WNHNN, SYGVQD (reference sequence). V shed 7 bases and J shed 7 bases, with 26 bases lying between them.

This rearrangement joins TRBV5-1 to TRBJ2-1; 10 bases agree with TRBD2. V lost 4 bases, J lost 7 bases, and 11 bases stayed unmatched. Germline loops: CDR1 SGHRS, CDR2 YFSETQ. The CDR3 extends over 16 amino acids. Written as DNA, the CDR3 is TGCGCCAGCAGCGACCTTCAGCGGGAGGGCCAGAATGAGCAGTTCTTC. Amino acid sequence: CASSDLQREGQNEQFF.

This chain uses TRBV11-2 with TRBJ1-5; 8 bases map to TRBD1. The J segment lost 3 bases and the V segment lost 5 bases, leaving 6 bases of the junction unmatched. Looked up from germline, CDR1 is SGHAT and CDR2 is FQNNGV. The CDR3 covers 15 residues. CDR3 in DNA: TGTGCCAGCAGCCGCGGACAGGGCCACAATCAGCCCCAGCATTTT. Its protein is CASSRGQGHNQPQHF.

The CDR3 loop is CASSLPRSTGELFF. CDR3 DNA: TGTGCCAGCAGTTTACCCCGGAGCACCGGGGAGCTGTTTTTT. The chain couples TRBV27 to TRBJ2-2; D not certain. This CDR3 region has 14 residues. Germline CDR1 and CDR2: MNHEY and SMNVEV (reference sequence). The V gene lost 2 bases and the J gene lost 4 bases, with 8 bases spanning the gap.

The CDR3 loop reads CASSLGLAGNSPLHF. The CDR3 bases are TGTGCCAGCAGCTTAGGATTGGCAGGGAATTCACCCCTCCACTTT. The gene calls are TRBV7-3 and TRBJ1-6, with D perhaps matching TRBD1 (5 bases). The CDR3 spans 15 residues. V gave up 2 bases and J gave up 7 bases, with 12 bases separating them. Looked up from germline, CDR1 is SGHTA and CDR2 is FQGTGA. Looking up the rest from reference TRBV7-3 and TRBJ1-6 gives the full variable domain: GAGVSQTPSNKVTEKGKYVELRCDPISGHTALYWYRQSLGQGPEFLIYFQGTGAADDSGLPNDRFFAVRPEGSVSTLKIQRTERGDSAVYLCASSLGLAGNSPLHFGNGTRLTVT.

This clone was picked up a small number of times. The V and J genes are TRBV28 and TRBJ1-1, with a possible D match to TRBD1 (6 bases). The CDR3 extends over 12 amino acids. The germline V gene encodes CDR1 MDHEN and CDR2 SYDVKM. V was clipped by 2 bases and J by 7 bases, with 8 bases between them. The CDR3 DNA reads TGTGCCAGCAGTTTAGGACAGCTTGAAGCTTTCTTT. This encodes CASSLGQLEAFF.

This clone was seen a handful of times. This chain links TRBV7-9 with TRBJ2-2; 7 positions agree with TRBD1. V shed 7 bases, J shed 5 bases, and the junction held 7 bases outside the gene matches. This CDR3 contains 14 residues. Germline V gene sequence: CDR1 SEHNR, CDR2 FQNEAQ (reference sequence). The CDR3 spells CASTQAGGTGELFF. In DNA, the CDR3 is TGTGCCAGCACGCAGGCAGGGGGAACCGGGGAGCTGTTTTTT.

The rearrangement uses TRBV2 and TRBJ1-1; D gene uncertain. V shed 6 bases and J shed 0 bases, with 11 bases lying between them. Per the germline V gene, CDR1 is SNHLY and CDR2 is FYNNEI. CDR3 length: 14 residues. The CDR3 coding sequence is TGTGCCAGCAGCTCAGCGTCAATGAACACTGAAGCTTTCTTT. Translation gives CASSSASMNTEAFF.

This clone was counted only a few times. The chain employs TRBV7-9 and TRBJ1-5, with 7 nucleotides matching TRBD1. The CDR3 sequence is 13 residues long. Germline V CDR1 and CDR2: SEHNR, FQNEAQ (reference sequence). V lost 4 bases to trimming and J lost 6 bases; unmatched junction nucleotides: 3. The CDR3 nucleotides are TGTGCCAGCAGCTCTCAGGGGGGTCAGCCCCAGCATTTT. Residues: CASSSQGGQPQHF.

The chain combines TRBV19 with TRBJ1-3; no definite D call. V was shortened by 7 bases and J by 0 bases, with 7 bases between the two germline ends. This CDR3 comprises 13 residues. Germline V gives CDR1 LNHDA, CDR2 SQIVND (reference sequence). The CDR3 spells CASKTSSGNTIYF. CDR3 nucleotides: TGTGCCAGTAAAACGAGCTCTGGAAACACCATATATTTT.

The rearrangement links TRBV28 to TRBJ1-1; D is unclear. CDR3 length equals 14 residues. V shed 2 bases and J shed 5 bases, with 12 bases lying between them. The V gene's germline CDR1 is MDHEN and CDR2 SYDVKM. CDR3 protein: CASSLTRSGTEAFF. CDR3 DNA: TGTGCCAGCAGTTTAACTCGGAGTGGGACTGAAGCTTTCTTT.

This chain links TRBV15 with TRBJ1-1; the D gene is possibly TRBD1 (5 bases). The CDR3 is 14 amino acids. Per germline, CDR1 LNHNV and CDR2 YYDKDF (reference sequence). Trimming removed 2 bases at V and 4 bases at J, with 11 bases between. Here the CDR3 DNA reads TGTGCCACCAGCAGACGCAGGGTGGGCACTGAAGCTTTCTTT. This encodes CATSRRRVGTEAFF.

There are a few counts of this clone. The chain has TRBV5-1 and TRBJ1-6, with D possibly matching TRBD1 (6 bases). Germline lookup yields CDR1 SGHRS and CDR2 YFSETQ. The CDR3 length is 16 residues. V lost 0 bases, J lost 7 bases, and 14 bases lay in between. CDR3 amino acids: CASSLAPRGGNSPLHF. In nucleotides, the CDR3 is TGCGCCAGCAGCTTGGCCCCCAGGGGTGGGAATTCACCCCTCCACTTT.

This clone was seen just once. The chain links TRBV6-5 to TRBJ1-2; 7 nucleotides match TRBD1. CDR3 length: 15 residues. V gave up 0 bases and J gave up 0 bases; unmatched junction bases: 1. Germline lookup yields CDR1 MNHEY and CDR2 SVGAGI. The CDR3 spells CASSYSGTANYGYTF. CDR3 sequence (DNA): TGTGCCAGCAGTTACTCCGGGACAGCTAACTATGGCTACACCTTC.